The present TCR beta chain was sequenced within a study of regulatory T cells in long-lasting Graves disease. General study findings and limits: Persistent disease favored TRBV28, TRBJ1-2 and TRBJ2-5.

CDR1 is DFQATT, CDR2 SNEGSKA, per germline (reference sequence). Deletions cut 2 bases from V and 2 bases from J, with 6 bases between. The length of the CDR3 is 12 residues. Specified time point: persistent/refractory GD, antithyroid drugs over 5 years with positive TRAb. After RNA was extracted from PBMCs, the TCR library was made from it. Relying on iRepertoire HTBI primers and Arm-PCR of CDR3 regions, the team built TCR beta libraries. Each CDR3 protein is one row after TCRdb ran MiXCR on the multiplex PCR reads. The sample shows some 450,000 distinct CDR3 sequences, around 20% of them seen only once. This clonotype was observed many times. Its specificity is unknown.

Sequencing was performed on peripheral blood mononuclear cells (PBMCs), taken when the disease was refractory, from a patient treated with antithyroid drugs. The origin of this receptor is a female donor with Graves disease. The V gene is TRBV20-1, the J gene TRBJ2-5; D is perhaps TRBD1 (6 bases). CDR3 bases: TGCAGTGCTAGACAGGGGCAAGAGACCCAGTACTTC. Residues: CSARQGQETQYF.